This TCR beta chain derives from a study of blood T cells in healthy people across ages. There are 15 residues in the CDR3. CDR1 and CDR2 from the germline V gene are SEHNR and FQNEAQ (reference sequence). The V segment lost 1 base and the J segment 4 bases; nucleotides outside the gene matches: 4. This clonotype was counted a few times. The use of a sample-barcoded 5' primer and a J-beta primer mix characterized a second PCR of about 6 to 12 cycles. Every cDNA molecule carried a tag from a template-switch adaptor bearing 12 random nucleotides. TCRdb itself ran the 5' RACE reads through MiXCR, one entry per CDR3 protein. The profile shows around 650,000 distinct CDR3 sequences, 40% to 50% of them singletons.

The V gene is TRBV7-9, the J gene TRBJ2-7, with TRBD1 matching over 10 bases. Sequencing was done on a sample of blood. This receptor was taken from a man at least 80 years old in good health. Here the CDR3 reads CASSLVGTGEYEQYF. DNA of the CDR3: TGTGCCAGCAGCTTAGTTGGGACAGGGGAATACGAGCAGTACTTC.